These 6 T cell receptor beta chains share one sample of origin, sequenced in a study of T cells in Graves' hyperthyroidism and ophthalmopathy. Amplified TCR beta CDR3 regions came from RNA transcripts. First-round RT-PCR with HTBI primers amplified the TCR CDR3 region. From the multiplex PCR reads, TCRdb called clonotypes with MiXCR, one entry per CDR3 protein. The repertoire consists of 450,000 to 600,000 distinct CDR3 sequences, with approximately 20% occurring once and the leading ten covering over 45%. Sequenced sample: blood. These receptors were collected from a man aged 35-49 years with Graves' ophthalmopathy.

This clonotype was observed a few times. The V and J genes are TRBV20-1 and TRBJ2-1; 8 bases are a match to TRBD2. The J segment lost 4 bases and the V segment lost 4 bases, leaving 12 bases of the junction unmatched. The CDR3 is 16 residues long. CDR1 and CDR2 from the germline V gene are DFQATT and SNEGSKA (reference sequence). The CDR3 region is CSAIQVAGRVYNEQFF. Here the CDR3 DNA reads TGCAGTGCTATCCAAGTAGCGGGAAGAGTTTACAATGAGCAGTTCTTC.

The chain recombines TRBV6-1 with TRBJ1-3; D unclear. The CDR3 is made up of 16 amino acids. Germline CDR1 and CDR2: MNHNS and SASEGT. With 1 base removed from V and 0 bases from J, the gap between germline ends came to 10 bases. The CDR3 DNA is TGTGCCAGCAGTGAAGAGACCCCCTACTCTGGAAACACCATATATTTT. Amino acids: CASSEETPYSGNTIYF.

This clonotype was detected ten times or more. The chain is built from TRBV6-6 and TRBJ2-5; D gene uncertain. Trimming pared 2 bases from V and 3 bases from J, leaving 10 bases between. The CDR3 totals 14 residues. The germline CDR1 and CDR2 sequences are MNHNY and SVGAGI (reference sequence). CDR3 bases: TGTGCCAGCAGTTACCGGGCAGGAAAAGAGACCCAGTACTTC. Translating gives CASSYRAGKETQYF.

The sample holds a few counts of this clonotype. The rearrangement uses TRBV6-1 and TRBJ2-3; D is unclear. The CDR3 loop spans 15 amino acids. Germline lookup yields CDR1 MNHNS and CDR2 SASEGT. V lost 3 bases to trimming and J lost 1 base, with 11 bases between them. The CDR3 coding sequence is TGTGCCAGCAGTGATTCCCCGGAAGGCACAGATACGCAGTATTTT. It yields the protein CASSDSPEGTDTQYF.

This clonotype was picked up a small number of times. Compared with germline, one end of the junction differs, possibly owing to a read error. V gene TRBV7-3 combines with J gene TRBJ2-2; tentative D call: TRBD2 (5 bases). Germline values: CDR1 SGHTA, CDR2 FQGTGA. This CDR3 is 12 amino acids long. CDR3 loop: CASSLELGEPFF. Written as DNA, the CDR3 is TGTGCCAGCAGTCTGGAGCTCGGGGAGCCGTTTTTT. Full variable domain (missing parts from reference TRBV7-3 and TRBJ2-2): GAGVSQTPSNKVTEKGKYVELRCDPISGHTALYWYRQSLGQGPEFLIYFQGTGAADDSGLPNDRFFAVRPEGSVSTLKIQRTERGDSAVYLCASSLELGEPFFGEGSRLTVL.

This clonotype was seen repeatedly, ten times or more. The chain combines TRBV18 with TRBJ1-2; D might be TRBD1 (5 bases). Trimming removed 3 bases at V and 6 bases at J, with 14 bases between. This CDR3 region has 14 residues. Germline CDR1 reads KGHSH; CDR2 reads LQKENI. The CDR3 nucleotides read TGTGCCAGCTCACCGACCGGAACGGGGGATGGCTACACCTTC. Translation gives CASSPTGTGDGYTF.